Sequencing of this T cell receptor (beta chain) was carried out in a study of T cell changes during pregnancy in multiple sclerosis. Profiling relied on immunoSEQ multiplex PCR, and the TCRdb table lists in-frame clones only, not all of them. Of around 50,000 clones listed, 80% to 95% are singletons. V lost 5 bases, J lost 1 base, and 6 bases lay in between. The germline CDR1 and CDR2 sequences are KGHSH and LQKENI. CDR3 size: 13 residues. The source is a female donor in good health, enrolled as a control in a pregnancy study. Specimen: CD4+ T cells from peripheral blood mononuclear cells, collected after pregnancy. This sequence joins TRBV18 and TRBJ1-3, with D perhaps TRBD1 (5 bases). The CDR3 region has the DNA TGTGCCAGCTCAGGGGCGTCTGGAAACACCATATATTTT. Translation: CASSGASGNTIYF.